The clone carrying this T cell receptor beta chain was recorded at least ten times. Sample time point: newly diagnosed GD, antithyroid drugs for less than 3 months. From RNA extracted from PBMCs, the TCR library was made. Clinicians diagnosed Graves' disease using American Thyroid Association guidelines. The data derive from a study of regulatory T cells in long-lasting Graves disease. Investigators prepared the TCR beta libraries by applying iRepertoire HTBI primers and Arm-PCR of CDR3 regions. TCRdb re-called the multiplex PCR reads through MiXCR, storing one row per CDR3 protein. The data hold about 420,000 distinct CDR3 sequences, with roughly 17% observed a single time. The CDR3 sequence is 15 residues long. After removal of 6 bases from V and 2 bases from J, the junction contained 7 bases not matched to a gene. The data also belong to a second study, concerning T cells in Graves' hyperthyroidism and ophthalmopathy. That paper adds: Thyroid ultrasound and orbital computed tomography, with clinical symptoms and serum thyroxine and TRAb, informed diagnoses. Blood also carried most thyroid clonotypes expanded above 0.001.

The receptor was derived from a young woman with Graves disease. The starting material was peripheral blood mononuclear cells (PBMCs), obtained at new diagnosis, from a patient treated with antithyroid drugs. The rearrangement uses TRBV12-3 or TRBV12-4 and TRBJ2-7; TRBD2 aligns across 10 bases. CDR3 loop: CASSQTLAGAYEQYF. CDR3 in DNA: TGTGCCAGCAGCCAAACTCTAGCGGGAGCCTACGAGCAGTACTTC.